The clone carrying this T cell receptor beta chain has a handful of counts. The data originate from a study of cytomegalovirus exposure and HLA in healthy donors. The primer mix had 60 Vbeta and 13 Jbeta primers. Repertoires were generated with immunoSEQ multiplex PCR, while TCRdb's copy carries only in-frame clones and drops some. The sample yields about 60,000 clones, roughly two thirds seen once. Sequenced input: PBMCs. The sequence was collected from a man aged 45-60 years in good health and CMV-seronegative.

The CDR3 DNA is TGTGCCAGCAGCTTCATGCGGGCGGGGGACACCTACGAGCAGTACTTC. Protein: CASSFMRAGDTYEQYF. The chain combines TRBV5-8 with TRBJ2-7; possibly TRBD2 for D (7 bases). The V end lost 2 bases, the J end lost 2 bases, and 17 bases lay between the germline ends. The CDR3 is made up of 16 amino acids. CDR1 is SGHTS and CDR2 is YDEGEE in the germline V gene.